Listed here is a single T cell receptor beta chain. The antigen remains unidentified. Repertoires were generated with immunoSEQ multiplex PCR, while TCRdb's copy carries only in-frame clones and drops some. The table includes approximately 120,000 clones, approximately 94% detected once. The sample originates from a study of cytomegalovirus exposure and HLA in healthy donors. Study-level points and caveats: Overall, around 150 TCR beta chains were annotated as cytomegalovirus-associated. Usually a TCR sequence was rare, but some public TCRs were found in many donors.

V was pared by 4 bases and J by 0 bases, with 10 bases between. The CDR3 is 16 residues long. Per germline, CDR1 MNHNY and CDR2 SVGAGI (reference sequence). Sequencing was performed on PBMCs. J is TRBJ2-6 and V is TRBV6-6; D remains ambiguous. This sequence originates from a woman under 30 in good health and CMV-seronegative. The CDR3 sequence: CASSWPDTSGANVLTF. CDR3 sequence (DNA): TGTGCCAGCAGTTGGCCCGACACCTCTGGGGCCAACGTCCTGACTTTC.